Shown below are 16 T cell receptor beta chains from a single sample sequenced in a study of cytomegalovirus exposure and HLA in healthy donors. 60 Vbeta and 13 Jbeta primers were used in PCR. Sequenced by immunoSEQ multiplex PCR; TCRdb stores in-frame clones only, minus some. Here the sample spans approximately 190,000 clones, roughly 85% being singletons. The sequenced material came from PBMCs. These receptor sequences come from a woman aged 18-29 years in good health and CMV-seronegative.

This chain uses TRBV6-5 with TRBJ2-5; 7 bases match TRBD1. The V gene's germline CDR1 is MNHEY and CDR2 SVGAGI. This CDR3 is built from 12 residues. The J segment lost 6 bases and the V segment lost 5 bases, leaving 3 bases of the junction unmatched. CDR3 coding DNA: TGTGCCAGCAGTATTAGGGGGCAGACCCAGTACTTC. Protein sequence: CASSIRGQTQYF.

This clone came up once. The DNA for the CDR3 is TGTGCCTGGAGTGCCTTCCCATCCAGGGAGACCCAGTACTTC. The encoded protein is CAWSAFPSRETQYF. The chain carries TRBV30 and TRBJ2-5, with D unclear. With 1 base removed from V and 5 bases from J, the gap between germline ends came to 14 bases. Germline V gene lookup returns CDR1 GTSNPN and CDR2 SVGIG (reference sequence). This CDR3 is 14 amino acids long. Full variable domain (missing parts from reference TRBV30 and TRBJ2-5): SQTIHQWPATLVQPVGSPLSLECTVEGTSNPNLYWYRQAAGRGLQLLFYSVGIGQISSEVPQNLSASRPQDRQFILSSKKLLLSDSGFYLCAWSAFPSRETQYFGPGTRLLVL.

This chain links TRBV5-1 with TRBJ2-1, with 7 positions matching TRBD2. Germline lookup yields CDR1 SGHRS and CDR2 YFSETQ. This CDR3 contains 14 residues. V lost 4 bases, J lost 8 bases, and 9 bases stayed unmatched. CDR3 nucleotides: TGCGCCAGCAGCCGAAGAGGGGAGGGGTATGAGCAGTTCTTC. This sequence encodes CASSRRGEGYEQFF.

There are a few counts of this clone. The chain has TRBV10-3 and TRBJ2-1; 9 bases agree with TRBD1. V trimming: 10 bases; J trimming: 5 bases; junction bases outside the gene matches: 3. CDR1 and CDR2 (germline): ENHRY, SYGVKD. The CDR3 totals 12 residues. The CDR3 coding sequence is TGTGCCACCGGGACAGGGAACAATGAGCAGTTCTTC. Amino acids: CATGTGNNEQFF.

The chain uses TRBV4-3 and TRBJ2-7; D is ambiguous. The CDR3 is 15 amino acids. The germline gives CDR1 LGHNA, CDR2 YSLEER. V was pared by 0 bases and J by 0 bases, with 9 bases between. The CDR3 DNA reads as TGCGCCAGCAGCCAAGATCACGGCGGCTCCTACGAGCAGTACGTC. Protein: CASSQDHGGSYEQYV.

The J gene is TRBJ2-2, the V gene TRBV19; possible D gene TRBD1, 5 bases. CDR3 length equals 16 residues. V was clipped by 2 bases and J by 4 bases, with 14 bases between them. Germline V CDR1 and CDR2: LNHDA, SQIVND (reference sequence). In DNA, the CDR3 is TGTGCCAGTAGTATACTCACAGGCCTTGGCACCGGGGAGCTGTTTTTT. Amino acid sequence: CASSILTGLGTGELFF.

The chain couples TRBV7-9 to TRBJ2-1; 7 bases line up with TRBD2. The J segment lost 4 bases and the V segment lost 5 bases, leaving 5 bases of the junction unmatched. The CDR3 is 14 residues long. CDR1 SEHNR and CDR2 FQNEAQ come from the germline V gene (reference sequence). The CDR3 DNA reads as TGTGCCAGCAGCCCAAGGACTAGTTACAATGAGCAGTTCTTC. Protein sequence: CASSPRTSYNEQFF. Full variable domain (missing parts from reference TRBV7-9 and TRBJ2-1): DTGVSQNPRHKITKRGQNVTFRCDPISEHNRLYWYRQTLGQGPEFLTYFQNEAQLEKSRLLSDRFSAERPKGSFSTLEIQRTEQGDSAMYLCASSPRTSYNEQFFGPGTRLTVL.

The rearrangement joins TRBV4-1 to TRBJ1-1; D uncertain. The length of the CDR3 is 13 residues. The V gene's germline CDR1 is MGHRA and CDR2 YSYEKL. Between the trimmed V and J ends, which lost 4 bases and 5 bases, there was a span of 11 bases. This CDR3 reads CASSRDMATEAFF. The DNA of the CDR3 is TGCGCCAGCAGCCGAGACATGGCTACTGAAGCTTTCTTT.

The CDR3 protein is CASSARTGSSGNTIYF. The CDR3, as DNA: TGTGCCAGCAGCGCCAGGACAGGCAGCTCTGGAAACACCATATATTTT. The gene calls are TRBV9 and TRBJ1-3; 7 nucleotides agree with TRBD1. In germline, CDR1 is SGDLS, CDR2 YYNGEE. V shed 3 bases and J 0 bases; nucleotides not matched to a gene: 6. The CDR3 extends over 16 amino acids.

The CDR3 nucleotides read TGCCAACTGTGGGAGCGGGAGCAGTACGTC. It translates to CQLWEREQYV. The chain joins TRBV20-1 to TRBJ2-7; maybe TRBD2 (5 bases). This CDR3 is built from 10 residues. Per germline, CDR1 DFQATT and CDR2 SNEGSKA (reference sequence).

About this clone: Its ends do not fully match the called genes, so a read error is possible. CDR3 coding DNA: TGTTCCAGCAGCTTAGTAGTGGCGGGACAGCTTAACTATGGCTACACCTTC. This encodes CSSSLVVAGQLNYGYTF. The genes are TRBV7-9 and TRBJ1-2, with 7 bases identical to TRBD1. The CDR3 has 17 amino acids. CDR1 and CDR2 from the germline V gene are SEHNR and FQNEAQ (reference sequence).

Regarding this clone: A read error may produce the germline difference seen at one junction end. The chain links TRBV18 to TRBJ1-5; possible D gene TRBD1, 6 bases. The CDR3 length is 12 residues. The V gene's germline CDR1 is KGHSH and CDR2 LQKENI. DNA of the CDR3: TGTGCCAGCTCACCAGATGGACAGCCCCGGCATTTT. This encodes CASSPDGQPRHF.

The chain employs TRBV30 and TRBJ1-3; 7 bases fit TRBD1. CDR3 length: 15 residues. J was trimmed by 3 bases and V by 3 bases; bases with no gene match: 8. The germline CDR1 and CDR2 sequences are GTSNPN and SVGIG (reference sequence). Written as DNA, the CDR3 is TGTGCCTGGAGCAAACAGGGGAATTATGGAAACACCATATATTTT. Translated: CAWSKQGNYGNTIYF.

With regard to this clone: This CDR3 is also generated by other DNA sequences in the sample. The V and J genes are TRBV9 and TRBJ2-2; 8 bases agree with TRBD1. With 0 bases clipped from V and 2 bases from J, the junction kept 3 bases outside the gene matches. CDR3 length: 16 residues. Looked up from germline, CDR1 is SGDLS and CDR2 is YYNGEE. CDR3: CASSVGTGRNTGELFF. The CDR3 DNA reads TGTGCCAGCAGCGTAGGGACAGGGAGAAACACCGGGGAGCTGTTTTTT.

The chain carries TRBV4-3 and TRBJ2-1; 10 bases match TRBD2. With 3 bases clipped from V and 2 bases from J, the junction kept 4 bases outside the gene matches. Germline V gene sequence: CDR1 LGHNA, CDR2 YSLEER. This CDR3 contains 16 residues. The CDR3 is CASSQWGLAPYNEQFF. The CDR3 nucleotides are TGCGCCAGCAGCCAGTGGGGACTAGCGCCCTACAATGAGCAGTTCTTC.

The rearrangement uses TRBV7-2 and TRBJ2-7; TRBD1 aligns across 8 bases. Germline CDR1 reads SGHTA; CDR2 reads FQGNSA. This CDR3 has 15 amino acids. V lost 5 bases to trimming and J lost 2 bases; unmatched junction nucleotides: 8. CDR3: CASSPRTGSPYEQYV. The CDR3 DNA is TGTGCCAGCAGCCCCCGGACAGGGTCTCCCTACGAGCAGTACGTC.